A single sample is the source of the 29 T cell receptor beta chains below, sequenced in a study of blood T cell repertoires in COVID-19 (dated by TCRdb to the early 2020s). Receptors were amplified or captured by the immunoSEQ multiplex PCR assay. The table comes from immuneACCESS by way of TCRdb, which keeps in-frame sequences with V and J called. Part of the clones is missing from these tables; in studies checked, under half for an unresolved V gene and the rest for unknown reasons. This sample comprises 240,000 or so clones, around 86% of them detected only once. Around 12% of the sample comes from the top ten. Sequenced: peripheral blood. These receptors all stem from a man older than 75 with acute or convalescent COVID-19.

The chain employs TRBV5-1 and TRBJ2-7; D is perhaps TRBD1 (5 bases). V lost 0 bases and J 3 bases, leaving 13 bases between the germline ends. From germline, CDR1 is SGHRS and CDR2 YFSETQ. CDR3 size: 15 residues. This CDR3 reads CASSLGQGKLYEQYF. CDR3 nucleotide sequence: TGCGCCAGCAGCTTGGGGCAGGGAAAGCTCTACGAGCAGTACTTC.

This clone has a handful of counts. The rearrangement links TRBV3-1 (or the pseudogene TRBV3-2) to TRBJ2-3, with a possible D match to TRBD1 (6 bases). CDR1 is LGHDT, CDR2 YNNKEL, per germline (reference sequence). This CDR3 contains 15 residues. V lost 4 bases, J lost 4 bases, and 15 bases lay in between. The CDR3 spells CASSPGVWGPDTQYF. The CDR3 DNA reads as TGTGCCAGCAGCCCCGGGGTATGGGGGCCAGATACGCAGTATTTT.

This sequence joins TRBV18 and TRBJ2-1, with D tentatively TRBD1 (6 bases). The CDR3 is made up of 14 amino acids. Per the germline V gene, CDR1 is KGHSH and CDR2 is LQKENI. V was cut by 2 bases and J by 2 bases, with 7 bases left in between. The CDR3 DNA reads as TGTGCCAGCTCACCAAAGGGGGCCTACAATGAGCAGTTCTTC. Translating it yields CASSPKGAYNEQFF.

The chain employs TRBV7-2 and TRBJ2-2; 11 bases fit TRBD1. Trimming removed 4 bases from V and 8 bases from J; junction bases left unmatched: 6. Germline loops: CDR1 SGHTA, CDR2 FQGNSA. CDR3 length: 15 residues. The CDR3 region has the DNA TGTGCCAGCAGCTCCCGGGACAGGGGGTCAGGGGAGCTGTTTTTT. It translates to CASSSRDRGSGELFF.

V is TRBV27 and J is TRBJ1-4; TRBD1 is a possible D gene (5 bases). The CDR3 length is 14 residues. The V gene's germline CDR1 is MNHEY and CDR2 SMNVEV (reference sequence). With 0 bases removed from V and 5 bases from J, the gap between germline ends came to 7 bases. The CDR3 coding sequence is TGTGCCAGCAGTTTATCGGGGCTAAATGAAAAACTGTTTTTT. Protein sequence: CASSLSGLNEKLFF.

This clone is a singleton in its sample. This chain uses TRBV7-9 with TRBJ2-7, with D possibly matching TRBD1 (6 bases). This CDR3 is built from 16 residues. Germline loops: CDR1 SEHNR, CDR2 FQNEAQ (reference sequence). V lost 0 bases to trimming and J lost 7 bases, with 19 bases between them. The CDR3 DNA reads TGTGCCAGCAGCTTAGCGGCAACAGGGAAGGTGAGGGAGCAGTACTTC. It yields the protein CASSLAATGKVREQYF.

The chain joins TRBV28 to TRBJ1-1; 7 bases align to TRBD1. Germline CDR1 reads MDHEN; CDR2 reads SYDVKM. V trimming: 6 bases; J trimming: 4 bases; junction bases outside the gene matches: 11. This CDR3 is 15 amino acids long. The CDR3 DNA reads as TGTGCCAGCAGGGCCGGAGGGGGCCAGGTCACTGAAGCTTTCTTT. This encodes CASRAGGGQVTEAFF.

The chain employs TRBV7-8 and TRBJ2-7; D call uncertain. The ends were cut back, 5 bases at V and 5 bases at J, with 10 bases in the middle. The length of the CDR3 is 12 residues. The germline gives CDR1 SGHVS, CDR2 FQNEAQ. The CDR3 DNA sequence: TGTGCCAGCAGCCCTGCTAGGAACGAGCAGTACTTC. Its translation: CASSPARNEQYF. Full variable domain (remainder filled in from reference TRBV7-8 and TRBJ2-7): GAGVSQSPRYKVAKRGQDVALRCDPISGHVSLFWYQQALGQGPEFLTYFQNEAQLDKSGLPSDRFFAERPEGSVSTLKIQRTQQEDSAVYLCASSPARNEQYFGPGTRLTVT.

The chain uses TRBV7-8 and TRBJ2-7; D is perhaps TRBD1 (5 bases). The ends were cut back, 2 bases at V and 0 bases at J, with 14 bases in the middle. CDR1 and CDR2 (germline): SGHVS, FQNEAQ. The CDR3 extends over 16 amino acids. CDR3 sequence: CASSLRRVASSYEQYF. CDR3 bases: TGTGCCAGCAGCTTACGCAGGGTTGCTAGCTCCTACGAGCAGTACTTC.

The chain employs TRBV15 and TRBJ2-7; D is possibly TRBD2 (6 bases). V was clipped by 6 bases and J by 2 bases, with 14 bases between them. The CDR3 runs to 14 residues. Germline CDR1 is LNHNV and CDR2 is YYDKDF (reference sequence). CDR3 sequence (DNA): TGTGCCACCAGGGGTACGGGGGAGGCCTACGAGCAGTACTTC. It is translated as CATRGTGEAYEQYF.

The V gene is TRBV6-2 or TRBV6-3, the J gene TRBJ1-5; 10 bases line up with TRBD1. CDR1 and CDR2 (germline): MNHEY, SVGEGT. Unmatched junction bases numbered 12, after V lost 6 bases and J lost 1 base. The CDR3 extends over 18 amino acids. In DNA form, the CDR3 reads TGTGCCAGCAGCTCTACGGGGACAGGGGTAAGAAGCAATCAGCCCCAGCATTTT. Translation: CASSSTGTGVRSNQPQHF.

The chain links TRBV20-1 to TRBJ2-1; 9 nucleotides match TRBD2. This CDR3 has 15 residues. The V gene end was trimmed by 3 bases and the J gene end by 9 bases; junction bases not matched to a gene: 12. CDR1 is DFQATT and CDR2 is SNEGSKA in the germline V gene (reference sequence). The CDR3 DNA is TGCAGTGCTAGTGGGCCTAGCGGGGTTAGGGGTGAGCAGTTCTTC. Its protein product is CSASGPSGVRGEQFF.

The CDR3: CASSSENSNQPQHF. CDR3 sequence (DNA): TGTGCCAGCAGTTCCGAGAATAGCAATCAGCCCCAGCATTTT. The chain combines TRBV27 with TRBJ1-5; no firm D call. The CDR3 is 14 residues long. Looked up from germline, CDR1 is MNHEY and CDR2 is SMNVEV (reference sequence). The V gene lost 4 bases and the J gene lost 0 bases, with 7 bases spanning the gap.

The chain's CDR3 is CASSLEGGSGANVLTF. The CDR3 coding sequence is TGTGCCAGCAGCTTAGAGGGGGGCTCTGGGGCCAACGTCCTGACTTTC. V is TRBV11-2 and J is TRBJ2-6, with D maybe TRBD2 (6 bases). This CDR3 has 16 amino acids. V was clipped by 0 bases and J by 0 bases, with 6 bases between them. Germline V lookup: CDR1 SGHAT, CDR2 FQNNGV.

The chain couples TRBV7-2 to TRBJ1-5; no reliable D call. The germline V and J ends were trimmed by 5 bases and 4 bases, with 9 bases remaining between them. From germline, CDR1 is SGHTA and CDR2 FQGNSA. The CDR3 runs to 13 residues. The CDR3: CASSLKTNQPQHF. The CDR3 DNA sequence: TGTGCCAGCAGCCTAAAAACTAATCAGCCCCAGCATTTT.

The V call is TRBV10-3, the J call TRBJ2-1, with D perhaps matching TRBD2 (6 bases). The V end lost 10 bases, the J end lost 0 bases, and 7 bases lay between the germline ends. The CDR3 has 12 amino acids. Per germline, CDR1 ENHRY and CDR2 SYGVKD. The CDR3: CATGSSYNEQFF. Written as DNA, the CDR3 is TGTGCCACCGGGAGCTCCTACAATGAGCAGTTCTTC.

The V call is TRBV12-5, the J call TRBJ1-2; D is perhaps TRBD1 (5 bases). This CDR3 is 15 amino acids long. V was pared by 1 base and J by 7 bases, with 16 bases between. From germline, CDR1 is LGHNT and CDR2 FRNRAP. CDR3 protein: CASGLGTGGVVGYTF. CDR3 DNA sequence: TGTGCTAGTGGTTTGGGTACGGGGGGGGTGGTTGGCTACACCTTC.

This clone was seen a handful of times. The rearrangement uses TRBV7-2 and TRBJ1-1, with a possible D match to TRBD1 (5 bases). The CDR3 length is 14 residues. Between the trimmed V and J ends, which lost 3 bases and 7 bases, there was a span of 15 bases. Germline values: CDR1 SGHTA, CDR2 FQGNSA. The CDR3: CASSLAGGSGEAFF. The CDR3 DNA reads TGTGCCAGCAGCTTGGCGGGGGGATCGGGTGAAGCTTTCTTT.

The chain links TRBV3-1 (or the pseudogene TRBV3-2) to TRBJ1-4, with TRBD1 as a possible D gene (6 bases). This CDR3 comprises 12 residues. Trimming cost V 7 bases and J 7 bases, with 10 bases left between them. CDR1 and CDR2 (germline): LGHDT, YNNKEL (reference sequence). In nucleotides, the CDR3 is TGTGCCAGCACAGGGGCAGGTGAAAAACTGTTTTTT. It specifies CASTGAGEKLFF.

V gene TRBV19 combines with J gene TRBJ1-4; the match to TRBD1 covers 8 bases. Looked up from germline, CDR1 is LNHDA and CDR2 is SQIVND (reference sequence). The CDR3 has 14 residues. After removal of 3 bases from V and 6 bases from J, the junction contained 3 bases not matched to a gene. CDR3 in amino acids: CASSMDRAHEKLFF. CDR3 bases: TGTGCCAGTAGTATGGACAGGGCGCATGAAAAACTGTTTTTT.

This clone has only a few counts. The chain combines TRBV25-1 with TRBJ2-3; maybe TRBD1 (6 bases). The germline CDR1 and CDR2 sequences are MGHDK and SYGVNS. The CDR3 is 14 amino acids. Between the trimmed V and J ends, which lost 5 bases and 3 bases, there was a span of 12 bases. CDR3 DNA: TGTGCCAGCAGTCGAACAGGGTGGACAGATACGCAGTATTTT. The encoded protein is CASSRTGWTDTQYF.

CDR3 DNA: TGTGCCAGCAGCCGTGGTTTTGGGTCTAGCGGGGGGATCTACGAGCAGTACTTC. The encoded protein is CASSRGFGSSGGIYEQYF. This chain uses TRBV3-1 (or the pseudogene TRBV3-2) with TRBJ2-7; 11 nucleotides align to TRBD2. The ends lost 4 bases at V and 3 bases at J; junction bases unmatched: 14. Germline V gene lookup returns CDR1 LGHDT and CDR2 YNNKEL (reference sequence). There are 18 residues in the CDR3.

The chain couples TRBV5-5 to TRBJ2-5, with 9 bases aligning to TRBD1. The CDR3 sequence is 16 residues long. Trimming cost V 0 bases and J 6 bases; bases outside gene matches: 9. Per the germline V gene, CDR1 is SGHKS and CDR2 is YYEKEE (reference sequence). The CDR3 region has the DNA TGTGCCAGCAGCTTGGCCGACCGGACAGGGGAAAAGACCCAGTACTTC. It codes for CASSLADRTGEKTQYF.

The V gene is TRBV20-1, the J gene TRBJ2-7, with 8 bases identical to TRBD2. In germline, CDR1 is DFQATT, CDR2 SNEGSKA (reference sequence). The CDR3 extends over 11 amino acids. With V trimmed by 5 bases and J by 4 bases, 1 base remained unmatched. The CDR3 region has the DNA TGCAGTGCTGCGGGGGGTTACGAGCAGTACTTC. It translates to CSAAGGYEQYF.

In this sample, this clone turned up a few times. The J gene is TRBJ2-1, the V gene TRBV6-4, with 9 bases lining up with TRBD1. Germline lookup yields CDR1 MRHNA and CDR2 SNTAGT. The CDR3 totals 16 residues. V lost 5 bases to trimming and J lost 1 base; unmatched junction nucleotides: 6. CDR3 region: CASSPTDRGSYNEQFF. Written as DNA, the CDR3 is TGTGCCAGCAGTCCCACCGACAGGGGGTCCTACAATGAGCAGTTCTTC.

CDR3 amino acids: CASSQEVLAGVSYNEQFF. In nucleotides, the CDR3 is TGTGCCAGCAGCCAAGAAGTACTAGCGGGAGTATCCTACAATGAGCAGTTCTTC. The chain links TRBV3-1 (or the pseudogene TRBV3-2) to TRBJ2-1, with 11 positions matching TRBD2. The CDR3 runs 18 residues. J was trimmed by 1 base and V by 0 bases; bases with no gene match: 5. Germline V gives CDR1 LGHDT, CDR2 YNNKEL (reference sequence).

The J gene is TRBJ2-2, the V gene TRBV19; D is possibly TRBD1 (5 bases). This CDR3 is built from 14 residues. Germline CDR1 and CDR2: LNHDA and SQIVND (reference sequence). Trimming stripped 6 bases from V and 0 bases from J, with 8 bases between. CDR3 DNA: TGTGCCAGTAGGACAGCTTCGAACACCGGGGAGCTGTTTTTT. Protein: CASRTASNTGELFF.

This chain links TRBV5-8 with TRBJ1-5; 8 nucleotides match TRBD1. This CDR3 is 13 amino acids long. The V and J ends lost 4 bases and 7 bases, in that order; junction bases with no gene match: 4. In germline, CDR1 is SGHTS, CDR2 YDEGEE. The CDR3 protein is CASSQTGAQPQHF. The CDR3 DNA sequence: TGTGCCAGCAGCCAGACAGGGGCCCAGCCCCAGCATTTT.

V usage is TRBV9 and J usage is TRBJ2-2, with D possibly being TRBD1 (6 bases). This CDR3 has 15 amino acids. With 3 bases removed from V and 7 bases from J, the gap between germline ends came to 16 bases. CDR1 SGDLS and CDR2 YYNGEE come from the germline V gene. The chain's CDR3 is CASSAGTNVGGELFF. The CDR3 nucleotides are TGTGCCAGCAGCGCGGGGACAAACGTGGGCGGGGAGCTGTTTTTT.